This is a list of T cell receptor beta chains from one sample in a study of blood T cell repertoires in COVID-19. Some clones are missing from TCRdb's copy, which holds only in-frame ones; the method was immunoSEQ multiplex PCR. The data contain some 250,000 clones, around nine tenths of them singletons. Sample: PBMCs or T cells enriched from blood (not recorded which). The receptors come from a man aged 35-49 years who had recovered from COVID-19. Both conserved end residues are part of each CDR3. D genes are given only for firm matches. Rows give clone size only sometimes, using once, few, many, or a class for an expanded clone.

j_call,d_call,clone_size,v_call,cdr3_nt,cdr3_aa
TRBJ1-2,NA,NA,TRBV15,TGTGCCACCAGCAGAGTGGTTTCGGGCTATGGCTACACCTTC,CATSRVVSGYGYTF
TRBJ1-2,NA,NA,TRBV4-3,TGCGCCAGCAGCCAAGATGTCAGGGTGCCGACTAACTATGGCTACACCTTC,CASSQDVRVPTNYGYTF
TRBJ2-1,TRBD1,NA,TRBV18,TGTGCCAGCTCGCCCAAACTCGACAGGGGACAGTTCTTC,CASSPKLDRGQFF
TRBJ1-2,NA,NA,TRBV30,TGTGCCTGGAGTTTTGGGGAGGGCTATGGCTACACCTTC,CAWSFGEGYGYTF
TRBJ2-7,NA,NA,TRBV18,TGTGCCAGCTCCCTGGACACCCTTTCCTACGAGCAGTACTTC,CASSLDTLSYEQYF
TRBJ1-2,TRBD1,NA,TRBV29-1,TGCAGCGTTCAGCACCAGGGGGCCAACTATGGCTACACCTTC,CSVQHQGANYGYTF
TRBJ1-1,NA,NA,TRBV29-1,TGCAGCGTTGAAGATCTAAGGGAGGGCACTGAAGCTTTCTTT,CSVEDLREGTEAFF
TRBJ2-7,NA,NA,TRBV27,TGTGCCAGCAGGCCAGTCGACTATTCCTACGAGCAGTACTTC,CASRPVDYSYEQYF
TRBJ2-3,NA,NA,TRBV2,TGTGCCAGCAGTGTCCGAGGAGATACGCAGTATTTT,CASSVRGDTQYF
TRBJ2-3,NA,NA,TRBV9,TGTGCCAGCAGCGTCACATCTCCCGGGGCAGATACGCAGTATTTT,CASSVTSPGADTQYF
TRBJ2-6,TRBD2,NA,TRBV19,TGTGCCAGTAGTGCGCTGGCGGGAGCCTCTGGGGCCAACGTCCTGACTTTC,CASSALAGASGANVLTF
TRBJ1-3,NA,NA,TRBV7-9,TGTGCCAGCAGCTTGCCCGCGGGCTCTGGAAACACCATATATTTT,CASSLPAGSGNTIYF
TRBJ2-4,NA,NA,TRBV12-3/TRBV12-4,TGTGCCAGCAGTTTGGCTAGCGTTAACATTCAGTACTTC,CASSLASVNIQYF
TRBJ2-1,TRBD1,NA,TRBV2,TGTGCCAGCAGGCCGGGACAGAAAAACAATGAGCAGTTCTTC,CASRPGQKNNEQFF
TRBJ2-5,TRBD2,NA,TRBV28,TGTGCCAGCAGTTCCGGACTAGCTCCTCAGGCCGACCAAGAGACCCAGTACTTC,CASSSGLAPQADQETQYF
TRBJ2-7,TRBD2,NA,TRBV5-1,TGCGCCAGCAGCCTGACTAGCGGGAGGGCCGTCTACGAGCAGTACTTC,CASSLTSGRAVYEQYF
TRBJ2-7,TRBD2,NA,TRBV11-3,TGTGCCAGCAGCTTCGGACGCGGGGGGGGAATCTACGAGCAGTACTTC,CASSFGRGGGIYEQYF
TRBJ2-5,NA,NA,TRBV5-1,TGCGCCAGCAGCTTGTGGACTAACCAAGAGACCCAGTACTTC,CASSLWTNQETQYF
TRBJ1-5,NA,once,TRBV10-3,TGTGCCATCAGGACAGAAGAACGCAATCAGCCCCAGCATTTT,CAIRTEERNQPQHF
TRBJ1-6,NA,many,TRBV6-5,TGTGCCCCCAGGGGAAAGGTAATAAGAAATTCACCCCTCCACTTT,CAPRGKVIRNSPLHF